The subject of this entry is one T cell receptor beta chain. Its antigen remains unidentified. This CDR3 region has 15 residues. The ends were cut back, 7 bases at V and 0 bases at J, with 16 bases in the middle. Germline assignment: CDR1 DFQATT and CDR2 SNEGSKA (reference sequence). It was with a sample-barcoded 5' primer and a J-beta primer mix that a second PCR of roughly 6 to 12 cycles was run. TCRdb reanalysed the 5' RACE reads using MiXCR and keeps one entry per CDR3 protein. The sample has fewer than 900,000 distinct CDR3 sequences, around 40% seen once. The sample is drawn from a study of blood T cells in healthy people across ages. Study-wide results and caveats: A greater number of naive CD4+ cells and higher diversity distinguished long-lived donors from aged donors. Diversity figures derived from one million T cells were judged to underestimate the true value.

Total RNA amounts of at least 5 micrograms were extracted per sample. The sequenced sample consisted of blood. This TCR was recovered from a woman aged 55-69 years in good health. The chain carries TRBV20-1 and TRBJ1-3; no firm D call. This chain's CDR3 is CSVSGAADSGNTIYF. The CDR3 nucleotides read TGCAGTGTTTCAGGAGCCGCGGACTCTGGAAACACCATATATTTT.